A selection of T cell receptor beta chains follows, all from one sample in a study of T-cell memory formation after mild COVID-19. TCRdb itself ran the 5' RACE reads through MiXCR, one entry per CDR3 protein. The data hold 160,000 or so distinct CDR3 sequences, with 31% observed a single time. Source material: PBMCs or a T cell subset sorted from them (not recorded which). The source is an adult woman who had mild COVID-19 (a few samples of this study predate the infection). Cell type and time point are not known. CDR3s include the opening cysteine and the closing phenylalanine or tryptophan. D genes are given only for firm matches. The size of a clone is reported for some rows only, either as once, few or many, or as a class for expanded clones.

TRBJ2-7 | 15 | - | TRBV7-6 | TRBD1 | TGTGCCAGCAGCTTAGGGGACAGGAGAACTTACGAGCAGTACTTC | CASSLGDRRTYEQYF
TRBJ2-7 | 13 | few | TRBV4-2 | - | TGTGCCAGCAGCCAAGAGACAAGCTACGAGCAGTACTTC | CASSQETSYEQYF
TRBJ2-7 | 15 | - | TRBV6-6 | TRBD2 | TGTGCCAGCACGTCTTCTAGCGGGGGATACTACGAGCAGTACTTC | CASTSSSGGYYEQYF
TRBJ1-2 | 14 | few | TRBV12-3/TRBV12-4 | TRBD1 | TGTGCCAGCAGTTTTAGACAGGGGAACTATGGCTACACCTTC | CASSFRQGNYGYTF
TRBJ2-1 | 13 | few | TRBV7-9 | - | TGTGCCAGCACCCAGGGACGTCTCAATGAGCAGTTCTTC | CASTQGRLNEQFF
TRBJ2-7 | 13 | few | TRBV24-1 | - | TGTGCCACCAGTGATCTGGATTCCTACGAGCAGTACTTC | CATSDLDSYEQYF
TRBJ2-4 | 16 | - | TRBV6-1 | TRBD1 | TGTGCCAGCAGTGAGCAGGGGGTCGGGGCCAAAAACATTCAGTACTTC | CASSEQGVGAKNIQYF
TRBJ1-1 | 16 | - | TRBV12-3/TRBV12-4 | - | TGTGCCAGCAGTTTTAATCGGGGGGTGCGAGAAACTGAAGCTTTCTTT | CASSFNRGVRETEAFF
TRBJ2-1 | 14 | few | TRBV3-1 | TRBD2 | TGTGCCAGCAGCCTAGCGGGGGGGGGCAATGAGCAGTTCTTC | CASSLAGGGNEQFF
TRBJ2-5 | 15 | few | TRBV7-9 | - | TGTGCCAGCAGCTTAGTCGGCGGATACCAAGAGACCCAGTACTTC | CASSLVGGYQETQYF
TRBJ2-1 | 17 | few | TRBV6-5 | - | TGTGCCAGCAGTCTACTCGGGGGCAGGGTCTCCTACAATGAGCAGTTCTTC | CASSLLGGRVSYNEQFF
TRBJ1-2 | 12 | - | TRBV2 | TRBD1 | TGTGCCGGACAGGGGGGAAACTATGGCTACACCTTC | CAGQGGNYGYTF
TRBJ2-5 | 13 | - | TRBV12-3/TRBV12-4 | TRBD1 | TGTGCCAGCAGTTCCGAAGACAGGGCCCTCCAGTACTTC | CASSSEDRALQYF
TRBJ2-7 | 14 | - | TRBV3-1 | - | TGTGCCAGCAGCCAAGGGGTAGCGCGCTACGAGCAGTACTTC | CASSQGVARYEQYF
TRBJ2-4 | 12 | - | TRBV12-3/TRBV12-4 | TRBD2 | TGTGCCAGCACCGGGGCGGGAGCCCGGCAGTACTTC | CASTGAGARQYF
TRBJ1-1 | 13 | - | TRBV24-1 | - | TGTGCCACCAGACGGGGCCTGAACACTGAAGCTTTCTTT | CATRRGLNTEAFF
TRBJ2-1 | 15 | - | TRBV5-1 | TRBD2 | TGCGCCAGCAGCCCTAGCGGGAGGGCCGAAAATGAGCAGTTCTTC | CASSPSGRAENEQFF
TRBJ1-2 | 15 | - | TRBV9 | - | TGTGCCAGCAGCGTAGGTTGGGCAGGGACCTATGGCTACACCTTC | CASSVGWAGTYGYTF
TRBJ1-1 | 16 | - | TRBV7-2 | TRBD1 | TGTGCCAGCAGCTCGACCCGAGGTCAGGGGGCCACTGAAGCTTTCTTT | CASSSTRGQGATEAFF
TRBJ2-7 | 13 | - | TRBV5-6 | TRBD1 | TGTGCCAGCAGCATCGGGACAGGTTACGAGCAGTACTTC | CASSIGTGYEQYF
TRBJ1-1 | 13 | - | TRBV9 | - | TGTGCCAGCAGCGTCACCGGATTCACTGAAGCTTTCTTT | CASSVTGFTEAFF
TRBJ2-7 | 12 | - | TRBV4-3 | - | TGCGCCAGCAGCCAAGTAGGCAGCGAGCAGTACTTC | CASSQVGSEQYF
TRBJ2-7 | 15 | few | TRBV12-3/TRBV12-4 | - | TGTGCCAGCAGTCCCCGGACGGGTAGGTCCTACGAGCAGTACTTC | CASSPRTGRSYEQYF
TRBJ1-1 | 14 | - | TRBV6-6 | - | TGTGCCAGCAGTTACACACCGGGGAACACTGAAGCTTTCTTT | CASSYTPGNTEAFF
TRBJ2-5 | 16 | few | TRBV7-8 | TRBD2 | TGTGCCAGCAGCTCTCTACTAGCGGGAGCAAGAGAGACCCAGTACTTC | CASSSLLAGARETQYF
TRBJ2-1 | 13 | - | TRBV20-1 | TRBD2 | TGCAGTGTGACTAGCGGTCCCGGCCATGAGCAGTTCTTC | CSVTSGPGHEQFF
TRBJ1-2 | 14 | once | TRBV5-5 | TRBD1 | TGTGCCAGCAGCTTTGTGGACAGGTCGATGGTCTACACCTTC | CASSFVDRSMVYTF
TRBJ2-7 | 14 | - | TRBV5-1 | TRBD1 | TGCGCCAGCAGCCCGGGACAGGCTGTGGGGGAGCAGTACTTC | CASSPGQAVGEQYF
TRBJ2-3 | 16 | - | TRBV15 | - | TGTGCCACCAGCAGAGATGAGGCGGGGCGGACAGATACGCAGTATTTT | CATSRDEAGRTDTQYF
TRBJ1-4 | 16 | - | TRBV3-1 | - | TGTGCCAGCAGCCAAGTTGGCCGTGGGGTTCGCGAAAAACTGTTTTTT | CASSQVGRGVREKLFF
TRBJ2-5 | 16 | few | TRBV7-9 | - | TGTGCCAGCAGCCCTACGGGGGACAGCCCACAAGAGACCCAGTACTTC | CASSPTGDSPQETQYF
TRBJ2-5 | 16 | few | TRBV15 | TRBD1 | TGTGCCACCAGCCCTTCGGGACAGGTTAGGATAGAGACCCAGTACTTC | CATSPSGQVRIETQYF
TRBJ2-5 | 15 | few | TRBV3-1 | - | TGTGCCAGCAGCGCCGGGGGAGCGGGTCAAGAGACCCAGTACTTC | CASSAGGAGQETQYF
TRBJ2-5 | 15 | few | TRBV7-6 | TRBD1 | TGTGCCAGCAGCCGCCCGGGACAGACTAAAGAGACCCAGTACTTC | CASSRPGQTKETQYF
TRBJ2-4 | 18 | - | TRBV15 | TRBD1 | TGTGCCACCAGCAGAGTCGCGCCACAGGGGATAGCCAAAAACATTCAGTACTTC | CATSRVAPQGIAKNIQYF
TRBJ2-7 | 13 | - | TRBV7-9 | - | TGTGCCAGCAGCTTGCTAGGGGCCTACGAGCAGTACTTC | CASSLLGAYEQYF
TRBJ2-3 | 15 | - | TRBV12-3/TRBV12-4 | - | TGTGCCAGCAGTTTCGCCGCGGGGACCACAGATACGCAGTATTTT | CASSFAAGTTDTQYF
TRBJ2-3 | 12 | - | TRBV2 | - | TGTGCCAGCAGGAGACTGGACGATACGCAGTATTTT | CASRRLDDTQYF
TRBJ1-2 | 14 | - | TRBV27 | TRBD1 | TGTGCCAGCAGTTTAAGCAGGGACAGCTATGGCTACACCTTC | CASSLSRDSYGYTF
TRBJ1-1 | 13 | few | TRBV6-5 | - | TGTGCCAGCAGTTACTTGAAGAGCACTGAAGCTTTCTTT | CASSYLKSTEAFF
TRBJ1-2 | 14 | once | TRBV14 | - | TGTGCCAGCAGCCAAGATCGCATGGACTATGGCTACACCTTC | CASSQDRMDYGYTF
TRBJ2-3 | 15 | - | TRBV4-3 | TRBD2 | TGCGCCAGCAGTGCGGGACTAGCTTACACAGATACGCAGTATTTT | CASSAGLAYTDTQYF
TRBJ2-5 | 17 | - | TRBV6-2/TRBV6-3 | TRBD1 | TGTGCCAGCAGGGCCCACCACGACAGGGCGAAACAAGAGACCCAGTACTTC | CASRAHHDRAKQETQYF
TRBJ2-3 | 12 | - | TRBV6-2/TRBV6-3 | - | TGTGCCAGCAGGGACACGACAGATACGCAGTATTTT | CASRDTTDTQYF
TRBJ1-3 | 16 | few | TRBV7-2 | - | TGTGCCAGCAGCTTAGTCCATACAGGGACTGGAAACACCATATATTTT | CASSLVHTGTGNTIYF